The 28 T cell receptor beta chains below all came from one sample that was sequenced in a study of blood T cell repertoires in COVID-19. Method: immunoSEQ multiplex PCR; TCRdb's copy keeps in-frame clones and lacks some. The sample records over 15,000 clones, around 94% being singletons. Sequenced sample: peripheral blood. Every receptor here comes from a human donor in a cohort sampled during active COVID-19.

The V and J genes are TRBV11-2 and TRBJ2-7; D gene unclear. V was trimmed by 5 bases and J by 2 bases, leaving 19 bases between them. The CDR3 covers 16 residues. Germline lookup yields CDR1 SGHAT and CDR2 FQNNGV. The CDR3 nucleotides are TGTGCCAGCAGCCCAATAGTCGGTACAGTACCCTACGAGCAGTACTTC. It codes for CASSPIVGTVPYEQYF.

The chain combines TRBV5-4 with TRBJ2-7, with a possible D match to TRBD2 (6 bases). CDR3 size: 14 residues. Germline CDR1 SGHNT, CDR2 YYREEE (reference sequence). Deletions cut 2 bases from V and 3 bases from J, with 12 bases between. CDR3: CASSFPGEDYEQYF. As DNA, the CDR3 is TGTGCCAGCAGCTTCCCCGGGGAGGACTACGAGCAGTACTTC.

This chain uses TRBV4-1 with TRBJ1-1, with TRBD1 identical over 7 bases. CDR1 and CDR2 (germline): MGHRA, YSYEKL. This CDR3 has 18 amino acids. Germline trimming cut 4 bases from V and 0 bases from J; bases unmatched to any gene: 14. CDR3 amino acids: CASSPMLGGVSMNTEAFF. The CDR3 nucleotides are TGCGCCAGCAGCCCGATGTTAGGGGGCGTCTCCATGAACACTGAAGCTTTCTTT.

The chain employs TRBV7-9 and TRBJ2-2; D call uncertain. Trimming pared 5 bases from V and 1 base from J, leaving 5 bases between. This CDR3 spans 13 amino acids. Germline values: CDR1 SEHNR, CDR2 FQNEAQ (reference sequence). CDR3 protein: CASSLRNTGELFF. The DNA of the CDR3 is TGTGCCAGCAGCCTTAGGAACACCGGGGAGCTGTTTTTT.

This chain joins TRBV24-1 and TRBJ2-3, with 10 positions matching TRBD1. This CDR3 contains 16 residues. Germline CDR1 KGHDR, CDR2 SFDVKD. V lost 2 bases and J lost 6; bases outside the gene matches: 7. The CDR3 spells CATSDWGTGVRDTQYF. The CDR3 DNA is TGTGCCACCAGTGATTGGGGGACAGGGGTCAGGGATACGCAGTATTTT.

The chain employs TRBV9 and TRBJ1-1; no clear D. The CDR3 runs 14 residues. The V and J ends lost 4 bases and 5 bases respectively, with 15 bases between them. Germline V gene sequence: CDR1 SGDLS, CDR2 YYNGEE. The CDR3 reads CASSPTPRGTEAFF. The DNA for the CDR3 is TGTGCCAGCAGCCCTACACCACGCGGGACTGAAGCTTTCTTT.

This chain connects TRBV29-1 to TRBJ2-7; 8 nucleotides match TRBD1. Losses at the gene ends were 8 bases for V and 2 bases for J; bases not matched to a gene: 5. CDR1 SQVTM and CDR2 ANQGSEA come from the germline V gene. This CDR3 spans 12 amino acids. CDR3 in DNA: TGCAGCTTTCGACAGGGGCCCTACGAGCAGTACTTC. It encodes CSFRQGPYEQYF.

J is TRBJ1-2 and V is TRBV4-2; D not certain. V shed 0 bases and J shed 6 bases, with 11 bases lying between them. The germline V gene has CDR1 LGHNA and CDR2 YNFKEQ. The CDR3 is made up of 14 amino acids. CDR3 nucleotides: TGTGCCAGCAGCCAAGATCTGGCGGAGGATGGCTACACCTTC. Encoded protein: CASSQDLAEDGYTF.

V and J are TRBV14 and TRBJ2-7; 7 positions match TRBD1. This CDR3 region has 14 residues. The V gene's germline CDR1 is SGHDN and CDR2 FVKESK. Unmatched junction bases numbered 10, after V lost 4 bases and J lost 7 bases. DNA for the CDR3: TGTGCCAGCAGCCGTCGGACAGGTACTTTGGAGCAGTACTTC. Protein: CASSRRTGTLEQYF.

The rearrangement joins TRBV19 to TRBJ2-7; 7 bases line up with TRBD2. The V gene's germline CDR1 is LNHDA and CDR2 SQIVND (reference sequence). J gave up 11 bases and V 5 bases, and 12 bases lay outside the gene matches. The CDR3 has 13 amino acids. CDR3 nucleotide sequence: TGTGCCAGTAGTCCATCGACTAGCATTGGGAAGTACTTC. It specifies CASSPSTSIGKYF.

The J gene is TRBJ1-5, the V gene TRBV14, with D hard to call. Germline V gene sequence: CDR1 SGHDN, CDR2 FVKESK. Deletions cut 1 base from V and 2 bases from J, with 18 bases between. This CDR3 comprises 18 residues. The CDR3 DNA sequence: TGTGCCAGCAGCCAAGTTGTAGCGGCAAGGGCGGGCAATCAGCCCCAGCATTTT. It specifies CASSQVVAARAGNQPQHF.

This clone was observed once. The V gene is TRBV5-6, the J gene TRBJ1-4; no clear D gene. CDR3 length equals 17 residues. Germline V lookup: CDR1 SGHDT, CDR2 YYEEEE. V lost 3 bases and J lost 8, with 23 bases in between. This CDR3 is CASSSSYRPQGGEKLFF. The CDR3 DNA follows: TGTGCCAGCAGCTCCTCCTACCGGCCGCAAGGAGGGGAAAAACTGTTTTTT.

V usage is TRBV4-1 and J usage is TRBJ2-2; TRBD1 matches 9 bases. Trimming cost V 3 bases and J 5 bases; bases outside gene matches: 7. Germline CDR1 reads MGHRA; CDR2 reads YSYEKL. The CDR3 extends over 16 amino acids. CDR3: CASSQSGTGFTGELFF. The CDR3 DNA reads as TGCGCCAGCAGCCAGTCCGGGACAGGGTTTACCGGGGAGCTGTTTTTT.

This clone was seen just once. J is TRBJ2-7 and V is TRBV4-3; no reliable D call. Germline-derived CDR1 and CDR2 are LGHNA and YSLEER. The V and J ends lost 0 bases and 3 bases respectively, with 6 bases between them. The CDR3 loop spans 13 amino acids. The CDR3 bases are TGCGCCAGCAGCCAAGATAGAGGCTACGAGCAGTACTTC. The encoded protein is CASSQDRGYEQYF.

The chain uses TRBV5-1 and TRBJ2-7; 7 bases are a match to TRBD1. V was pared by 6 bases and J by 0 bases, with 6 bases of the junction left unmatched. From germline, CDR1 is SGHRS and CDR2 YFSETQ. CDR3 length equals 14 residues. The CDR3 sequence is CASNEGAPSYEQYF. The DNA of the CDR3 is TGCGCCAGCAACGAGGGGGCCCCCTCCTACGAGCAGTACTTC.

The genes are TRBV29-1 and TRBJ2-1, with D unclear. V lost 0 bases, J lost 6 bases, and 18 bases lay in between. The CDR3 spans 16 residues. CDR1 and CDR2 from the germline V gene are SQVTM and ANQGSEA. The CDR3 is CSVEDVSNENPNEQFF. CDR3 coding DNA: TGCAGCGTTGAAGACGTGTCTAACGAGAACCCCAATGAGCAGTTCTTC.

The rearrangement uses TRBV29-1 and TRBJ1-1, with 7 bases lining up with TRBD1. The V gene end was trimmed by 1 base and the J gene end by 5 bases; junction bases not matched to a gene: 7. The CDR3 is 14 residues long. Germline assignment: CDR1 SQVTM and CDR2 ANQGSEA. CDR3 nucleotides: TGCAGCGTTGAAGGCTTACAGGGGCTGACTGAAGCTTTCTTT. It specifies CSVEGLQGLTEAFF.

This clone was seen only once. The rearrangement links TRBV5-4 to TRBJ1-2, with a weak D call TRBD1 (5 bases). CDR1 is SGHNT and CDR2 is YYREEE in the germline V gene (reference sequence). This CDR3 is 16 amino acids long. V was cut by 4 bases and J by 4 bases, with 20 bases left in between. The CDR3 region is CASSPGGRGVAYGYTF. DNA for the CDR3: TGTGCCAGCAGCCCGGGGGGACGAGGGGTGGCCTATGGCTACACCTTC.

This chain uses TRBV5-1 with TRBJ1-1; D might be TRBD1 (5 bases). Germline loops: CDR1 SGHRS, CDR2 YFSETQ. With 0 bases removed from V and 5 bases from J, the gap between germline ends came to 17 bases. The CDR3 extends over 16 amino acids. The CDR3 nucleotides read TGCGCCAGCAGCTTGGCTTCCAGGGTGGGTGGGACTGAAGCTTTCTTT. Amino acids: CASSLASRVGGTEAFF.

The V gene is TRBV3-1 (or the pseudogene TRBV3-2), the J gene TRBJ2-7, with TRBD2 identical over 14 bases. Unmatched junction bases numbered 4, after V lost 8 bases and J lost 4 bases. Germline V CDR1 and CDR2: LGHDT, YNNKEL (reference sequence). The CDR3 has 14 amino acids. The CDR3 region is CASGLAGGGYEQYF. Here the CDR3 DNA reads TGTGCCAGCGGACTAGCGGGAGGTGGGTACGAGCAGTACTTC.

The V call is TRBV6-5, the J call TRBJ1-6; 8 bases match TRBD1. Germline lookup yields CDR1 MNHEY and CDR2 SVGAGI. This CDR3 contains 15 residues. The J segment lost 8 bases and the V segment lost 6 bases, leaving 9 bases of the junction unmatched. CDR3 sequence reads: CASREAGGLDSPLHF. In DNA, the CDR3 is TGTGCCAGCAGGGAGGCAGGGGGCTTAGATTCACCCCTCCACTTT.

V is TRBV7-2 and J is TRBJ1-6; possibly TRBD1 for D (6 bases). The CDR3 totals 14 residues. The V and J ends lost 4 bases and 7 bases respectively, with 11 bases between them. In germline, CDR1 is SGHTA, CDR2 FQGNSA. Written as DNA, the CDR3 is TGTGCCAGCAGCTGGGACACTCCCAATTCACCCCTCCACTTT. The encoded protein is CASSWDTPNSPLHF.

This CDR3 reads CASSYQGGGYTF. Here the CDR3 DNA reads TGTGCCAGCAGCTACCAGGGAGGAGGCTACACCTTC. The chain is built from TRBV5-4 and TRBJ1-2, with a weak D call TRBD1 (5 bases). Trimming shortened V by 3 bases and J by 8 bases, and 11 bases separated the two germline ends. The CDR3 totals 12 residues. The V gene's germline CDR1 is SGHNT and CDR2 YYREEE (reference sequence).

J is TRBJ2-7 and V is TRBV11-2; TRBD2 matches at 7 bases. Germline loops: CDR1 SGHAT, CDR2 FQNNGV. The CDR3 consists of 15 residues. Trimming cost V 6 bases and J 5 bases; bases outside gene matches: 13. This CDR3 reads CASRSLGGSRNEQYF. The CDR3 nucleotides are TGTGCCAGCAGATCCCTCGGGGGGAGCAGGAACGAGCAGTACTTC. The variable domain in full, completed from reference TRBV11-2 and TRBJ2-7, reads EAGVAQSPRYKIIEKRQSVAFWCNPISGHATLYWYQQILGQGPKLLIQFQNNGVVDDSQLPKDRFSAERLKGVDSTLKIQPAKLEDSAVYLCASRSLGGSRNEQYFGPGTRLTVT.

This chain joins TRBV18 and TRBJ1-1, with 8 nucleotides matching TRBD1. The trim removed 5 bases at V and 0 bases at J, leaving 2 bases unmatched. Germline V gene lookup returns CDR1 KGHSH and CDR2 LQKENI. This CDR3 contains 14 residues. The DNA for the CDR3 is TGTGCCAGCTCAGCGGACAGGGTGAACACTGAAGCTTTCTTT. Its protein is CASSADRVNTEAFF.

The chain is built from TRBV18 and TRBJ2-2; TRBD1 agrees at 7 bases. The CDR3 spans 15 residues. Per the germline V gene, CDR1 is KGHSH and CDR2 is LQKENI. V shed 4 bases and J 2 bases; nucleotides not matched to a gene: 4. DNA for the CDR3: TGTGCCAGCTCACGGGGGACAGACAACACCGGGGAGCTGTTTTTT. Translation gives CASSRGTDNTGELFF.

The chain carries TRBV7-2 and TRBJ1-1; D is unclear. Germline values: CDR1 SGHTA, CDR2 FQGNSA. With 3 bases removed from V and 6 bases from J, the gap between germline ends came to 14 bases. The CDR3 consists of 14 residues. The CDR3 spells CASSLLVGGAEAFF. The DNA for the CDR3 is TGTGCCAGCAGCTTGCTGGTGGGCGGGGCTGAAGCTTTCTTT.

This chain joins TRBV7-6 and TRBJ2-1, with 12 nucleotides matching TRBD2. There are 17 residues in the CDR3. J gave up 7 bases and V 0 bases, and 7 bases lay outside the gene matches. Germline CDR1 is SGHVS and CDR2 is FNYEAQ. The CDR3: CASSLASALAGGNEQFF. The CDR3 DNA follows: TGTGCCAGCAGCTTAGCGTCTGCACTAGCGGGAGGTAATGAGCAGTTCTTC.